The 13 T cell receptor beta chains given below trace back to one sample, sequenced in a study of T cells after yellow fever vaccination (dated by TCRdb to the late 2010s). Libraries came from 5' RACE. The reads were generated on an Illumina HiSeq 2500. In TCRdb, the public reads were trimmed at Q25 with fastp and aligned with MiXCR, with productive beta chains retained. Duplicate CDR3 protein sequences are folded into a single record with the most common DNA and genes. Recorded for this sample are 550,000 to 750,000 distinct CDR3 sequences; about 13% of them occurred a single time. Of the sample, about 14% is held by the ten largest clones. The treatment or condition label of this sample denotes: live attenuated yellow fever vaccine strain. Source: PBMCs, taken on the day of the yellow fever booster vaccination. These receptor sequences come from a man in his thirties or forties who received the YFV17D yellow fever vaccine.

This chain links TRBV5-1 with TRBJ2-3, with 8 bases lining up with TRBD2. Unmatched junction bases numbered 5, after V lost 4 bases and J lost 4 bases. Germline values: CDR1 SGHRS, CDR2 YFSETQ. The CDR3 is 14 amino acids. The CDR3 bases are TGCGCCAGCAGCCCTCGGGAGGGCTCAGATACGCAGTATTTT. It encodes CASSPREGSDTQYF.

This sequence joins TRBV5-1 and TRBJ2-1; possibly TRBD2 for D (6 bases). Germline V lookup: CDR1 SGHRS, CDR2 YFSETQ. The CDR3 has 15 residues. Trimming pared 5 bases from V and 6 bases from J, leaving 18 bases between. CDR3 sequence (DNA): TGCGCCAGCAGTAGGAGGGAGGCGGCCCCCAATGAGCAGTTCTTC. Its translation is CASSRREAAPNEQFF.

The sample holds a few counts of this clonotype. This sequence joins TRBV20-1 and TRBJ2-5; TRBD2 is a possible D gene (5 bases). This CDR3 spans 14 amino acids. Per germline, CDR1 DFQATT and CDR2 SNEGSKA (reference sequence). V was shortened by 0 bases and J by 5 bases, with 13 bases between the two germline ends. Here the CDR3 DNA reads TGCAGTGCTAGAGATTTGCGGACGGGGGAGACCCAGTACTTC. Amino acid sequence: CSARDLRTGETQYF.

This clonotype has just a few counts. The chain employs TRBV20-1 and TRBJ2-4; no clear D gene. This CDR3 is 11 amino acids long. The V end lost 6 bases, the J end lost 15 bases, and 18 bases lay between the germline ends. CDR1 and CDR2 from the germline V gene are DFQATT and SNEGSKA (reference sequence). CDR3 DNA sequence: TGCAGTGCCCCGTCCAGCCCCTCGGTGTACTTC. It encodes CSAPSSPSVYF.

Only a few counts were recorded for this clonotype. The genes are TRBV7-9 and TRBJ2-7; weak D call: TRBD2 (6 bases). The V gene lost 5 bases and the J gene lost 6 bases, with 20 bases spanning the gap. The CDR3 spans 15 residues. In germline, CDR1 is SEHNR, CDR2 FQNEAQ (reference sequence). CDR3 amino acids: CASSPQLGLSLEQYF. The CDR3 nucleotides read TGTGCCAGCAGCCCCCAGTTGGGACTTTCCCTCGAGCAGTACTTC.

The chain is built from TRBV12-3 or TRBV12-4 and TRBJ2-7; 11 bases match TRBD2. This CDR3 comprises 15 residues. Trimming cost V 5 bases and J 7 bases; bases outside gene matches: 10. As DNA, the CDR3 is TGTGCCAGCAGTCCCACTAGCGGGAGATCGGGAGAGCAGTACTTC. This gives the protein CASSPTSGRSGEQYF.

The rearrangement uses TRBV20-1 and TRBJ1-3; no definite D call. CDR3 length: 12 amino acids. The germline V and J ends were trimmed by 5 bases and 0 bases, with 5 bases remaining between them. Germline loops: CDR1 DFQATT, CDR2 SNEGSKA (reference sequence). The CDR3 bases are TGCAGTGCTGGATACTCTGGAAACACCATATATTTT. It specifies CSAGYSGNTIYF.

V is TRBV11-2 and J is TRBJ2-1, with D perhaps matching TRBD1 (5 bases). The V end was cut by 5 bases, the J end by 3 bases, with 14 bases between. CDR1 and CDR2 (germline): SGHAT, FQNNGV. The CDR3 is 15 amino acids. This chain's CDR3 is CASSLIGAYYNEQFF. CDR3 DNA sequence: TGTGCCAGCAGCCTGATAGGGGCCTACTACAATGAGCAGTTCTTC.

This clonotype has more than one count but fewer than ten. V is TRBV30 and J is TRBJ1-1; no clear D gene. V lost 3 bases, J lost 5 bases, and 16 bases lay in between. The CDR3 runs to 14 residues. In germline, CDR1 is GTSNPN, CDR2 SVGIG (reference sequence). The CDR3 region is CAWSPGSWETEAFF. CDR3 nucleotide sequence: TGTGCCTGGAGCCCCGGGAGCTGGGAGACTGAAGCTTTCTTT.

The V call is TRBV5-6, the J call TRBJ2-7; D gene ambiguous. V was clipped by 4 bases and J by 3 bases, with 17 bases between them. This CDR3 spans 15 amino acids. Germline V gene sequence: CDR1 SGHDT, CDR2 YYEEEE. In DNA, the CDR3 is TGTGCCAGCAGCCGTGACCCTAATGGGAACTACGAGCAGTACTTC. Residues: CASSRDPNGNYEQYF.

The chain employs TRBV7-2 and TRBJ2-7; D gene ambiguous. V lost 6 bases and J lost 6, with 15 bases in between. Germline V gene data show CDR1 as SGHTA and CDR2 as FQGNSA. The CDR3 totals 13 residues. In DNA form, the CDR3 reads TGTGCCAGCAGGTACCACTGGGAAGGCGAGCAGTACTTC. Protein product: CASRYHWEGEQYF.

The genes are TRBV12-5 and TRBJ1-5; D gene uncertain. Germline V gene data show CDR1 as LGHNT and CDR2 as FRNRAP. The V gene lost 6 bases and the J gene lost 5 bases, with 8 bases spanning the gap. This CDR3 region has 12 residues. The CDR3 sequence is CASGLMDQPQHF. CDR3 coding DNA: TGTGCTAGTGGCCTCATGGATCAGCCCCAGCATTTT.

A few counts support this clonotype. The gene calls are TRBV14 and TRBJ2-7; 12 positions match TRBD2. Per germline, CDR1 SGHDN and CDR2 FVKESK. The V and J ends lost 1 base and 6 bases, in that order; junction bases with no gene match: 4. CDR3 size: 15 residues. The DNA of the CDR3 is TGTGCCAGCAGCCAAGGACTAGCGGGAGTTAGCGAGCAGTACTTC. It yields the protein CASSQGLAGVSEQYF.